Included here is one TCR beta chain sequence, with context. Its target is unknown. This specimen belongs to a study of PD-1 blockade in classical Hodgkin lymphoma. Every patient had relapsed following autologous stem cell transplantation, and cohorts differed in brentuximab vedotin exposure. Study-level points and caveats: Unlike CD8+ TCR diversity, which did not rise significantly by C4D1, CD4+ TCR diversity did. Newly diagnosed patients reportedly had lower baseline TCR diversity than healthy donors. With respect to the repertoire differences, their causes, possibly disease activity or prior therapy, remain undefined. Patients were excluded if nivolumab began under 1 year after ASCT (the autologous transplant).

The protocol was immunoSEQ multiplex PCR, while the TCRdb copy is restricted to in-frame clones and leaves out a portion. The table lists 20,000 to 30,000 clones, about 80% of them singletons, with roughly 8.6% in the top ten. The CDR3 is 13 residues long. The germline V gene encodes CDR1 MDHEN and CDR2 SYDVKM. The V and J ends lost 10 bases and 3 bases respectively, with 16 bases between them. The sequence derives from a human donor with classical Hodgkin lymphoma. The V gene is TRBV28, the J gene TRBJ2-7; maybe TRBD1 (5 bases). Source: peripheral blood mononuclear cells (PBMCs), taken before the second cycle of nivolumab. CDR3 protein: CAISNTQGYEQYF. CDR3 nucleotide sequence: TGTGCCATCTCCAATACGCAGGGCTACGAGCAGTACTTC.